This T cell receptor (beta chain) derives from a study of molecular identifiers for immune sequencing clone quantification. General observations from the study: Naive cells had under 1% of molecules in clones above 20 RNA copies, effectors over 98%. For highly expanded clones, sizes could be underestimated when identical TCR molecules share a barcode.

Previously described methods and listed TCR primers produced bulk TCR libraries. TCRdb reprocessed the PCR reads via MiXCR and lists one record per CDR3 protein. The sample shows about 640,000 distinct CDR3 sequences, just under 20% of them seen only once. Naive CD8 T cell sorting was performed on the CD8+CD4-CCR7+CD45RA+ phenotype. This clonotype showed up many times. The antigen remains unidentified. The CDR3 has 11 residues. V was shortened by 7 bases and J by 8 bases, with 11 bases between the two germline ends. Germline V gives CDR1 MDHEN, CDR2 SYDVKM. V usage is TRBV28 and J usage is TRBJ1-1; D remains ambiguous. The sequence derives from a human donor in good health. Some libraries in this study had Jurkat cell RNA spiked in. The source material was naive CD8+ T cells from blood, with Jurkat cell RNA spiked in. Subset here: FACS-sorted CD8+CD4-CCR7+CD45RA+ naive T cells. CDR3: CASNGRSEAFF. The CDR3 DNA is TGTGCCAGCAACGGAAGATCGGAAGCTTTCTTT.